What follows describes a single T cell receptor (beta chain). The antigen is unknown. Each patient's cancer was a locally advanced or metastatic urothelial carcinoma. The source of the sample is a study of PD-L1 blockade in urothelial cancer. Study at large: It was around 2014 that patients started atezolizumab at 1,200 mg intravenously every 3 weeks. Investigators checked blood 3 weeks (second dose) and 6 weeks after treatment start. Whole-study results and caveats: Durable-benefit patients expanded tumor-associated blood clones more at 3 weeks.

V gave up 2 bases and J gave up 0 bases, with 20 bases separating them. The CDR3 runs 18 residues. CDR1 is SGHAT and CDR2 is FQNNGV in the germline V gene. The table came from immunoSEQ multiplex PCR; TCRdb's copy has only in-frame clones and leaves some out. The repertoire has some 79,000 clones, more than 75% of them found once; the top ten carry more than 9%. V usage is TRBV11-2 and J usage is TRBJ2-7; perhaps TRBD1 as D (6 bases). Sequencing used PBMCs, obtained around atezolizumab (anti-PD-L1) treatment. The origin of this receptor is a man between 65 and 85 years old with urothelial cancer. The DNA of the CDR3 is TGTGCCAGCAGCTTAAGCGACAGGTCCGGTGGACGCTCCTACGAGCAGTACTTC. Its translation is CASSLSDRSGGRSYEQYF.